This T cell receptor beta chain was retrieved from a study of T cell responses to AZD1222 COVID-19 vaccine. Study-wide background: Second doses were pooled across both intervals (about 4 or about 12 weeks).

Study-wide results and caveats: Possibly, clonal diversity was underestimated; donors were largely white British and included more females. Sampled repertoires all dated from after the peak T cell response.

About this clone: Its antigen remains unknown.

Profiling relied on immunoSEQ multiplex PCR, and the TCRdb table lists in-frame clones only, not all of them. The top ten clones hold more than 4.5% of a sample with under 150,000 clones, roughly 93% of them seen once. V was pared by 6 bases and J by 4 bases, with 13 bases between. Germline CDR1 and CDR2: MNHNS and SASEGT. This CDR3 is built from 13 residues. Sequences were derived from peripheral blood, sampled on day 0 of AZD1222 vaccination. The J gene is TRBJ2-7, the V gene TRBV6-1, with D possibly called TRBD1 or TRBD2 (6 bases each). The TCR was taken from an adult in good health. The CDR3 DNA reads TGTGCCAGCAGCCCTACAGGGAGGTACGAGCAGTACTTC. It translates to CASSPTGRYEQYF.